This T cell receptor beta chain appears in the sequencing data of a study of blood T cells in healthy people across ages (dated by TCRdb to 2013 to 2016). Regarding the study in general: Template switching captured roughly one uniquely barcoded TCR beta cDNA molecule per two T cells in model experiments. The study measured age-related changes in TCR beta repertoire diversity using deep sequencing normalized with unique cDNA molecular identifiers. The donors were divided into four age groups: young (average around 16 years), middle-aged (approximately 39), aged (around 59) and long-lived (more than 75). Donors of different ages were randomly distributed across sequencing lanes to avoid experimental bias. For two donors (one aged 18 to 30 and one aged 80 or older), the study analyzed two additional independent replicas of 1 million unique cDNA reads from the same blood draw.

The CDR3, from cysteine to phenylalanine, totals 13 residues. The retained sequence is limited to the CDR3, 39 bases, with the frame set at the first base. Per the germline V gene, SGHTA is the CDR1 and FQGNSA is the CDR2. V and J lose 5 bases and 8 bases, and a span of 15 bases separates them. Library generation was performed with 5' RACE. TCRdb names Illumina HiSeq 2500 as the instrument used. A second roughly 6 to 12 cycle PCR used a sample-barcoded 5' primer and a J-beta primer mix. A template-switch 5' adaptor carrying 12 random nucleotides introduced a unique molecular identifier onto each TCR beta cDNA molecule. At least 2.5 million CDR3-containing paired-end reads were obtained from each sample. First-strand cDNA synthesis was performed from all RNA using the Mint cDNA synthesis kit, with priming by a TRBC-specific oligonucleotide. After uracil-DNA glycosylase treatment, a first 18-cycle PCR used universal primers M1SS and BC2_uni_R on all cDNA. In the source study's methods: Each sample was normalized by randomly selecting 1 million high-quality reads, each carrying a distinct molecular identifier. Instead of being binned into consensus sequences, reads that shared molecular identifiers were thrown out. MiTCR, run with a Q25 quality threshold and the strictest error-elimination algorithm, handled CDR3 identification, clonotype clustering and error correction. A nonparametric unseen species model using Euler transformation provided a lower-bound estimate of total TCR beta diversity. TCRdb's own reprocessing of the public reads used fastp at Q25 and MiXCR and kept productive beta chains. Identical CDR3 proteins give one entry, which carries the most common genes and DNA. The V and J calls were not made by the authors but by TCRdb's processing. Within this sample are 650,000 to 800,000 distinct CDR3 sequences, with more than 45% of them counted one time only. Roughly 14% of the sample lies in the top ten.

Donors were 30 to 45 systemically healthy Caucasian individuals from Russia aged roughly 6 to 90 years. About 9.1 milliliters of peripheral blood were collected from each donor into EDTA-treated Vacutainer tubes. PBMCs were isolated by Ficoll-Paque density-gradient centrifugation, with at least 6 million obtained per sample. Total RNA, at least 5 micrograms per sample, was extracted from PBMCs with Trizol reagent. For every donor, flow cytometry on a PBMC aliquot measured the percentage of naive CD45RAhigh/CD27high T cells. Findings and caveats that apply to the study as a whole: The percentage of naive T cells measured by flow cytometry correlated strongly with observed TCR beta diversity. Compared with the aged group, more naive CD4+ T cells, fewer expanded clones and increased TCR diversity were shown by the long-lived group, suggesting age selection. The CMV infection status of donors was not known, potentially confounding age-related changes in expanded clonotypes. Observed TCR beta diversity per million T cells fell roughly linearly with age, and a significant reduction was already apparent by age approximately 40. Total diversity estimates from one million sequenced T cells were considered lower bounds and underestimates. Because profiling used bulk unsorted PBMCs, naive and antigen-experienced compartments could not be compared conclusively.

As to this clonotype: Its specific antigen is unknown. It has no much larger one-base neighbor in the sample; base qualities were not kept.

The sequence is built from TRBV7-2 and TRBJ1-2; TRBD1 could be the D gene, as 5 bases match. The specimen was blood. This TCR derives from a woman aged 80 or older in good health. The CDR3 protein is CASSQGRDGGYTF. The base sequence is TGTGCCAGCAGCCAGGGCAGGGATGGCGGCTACACCTTC.